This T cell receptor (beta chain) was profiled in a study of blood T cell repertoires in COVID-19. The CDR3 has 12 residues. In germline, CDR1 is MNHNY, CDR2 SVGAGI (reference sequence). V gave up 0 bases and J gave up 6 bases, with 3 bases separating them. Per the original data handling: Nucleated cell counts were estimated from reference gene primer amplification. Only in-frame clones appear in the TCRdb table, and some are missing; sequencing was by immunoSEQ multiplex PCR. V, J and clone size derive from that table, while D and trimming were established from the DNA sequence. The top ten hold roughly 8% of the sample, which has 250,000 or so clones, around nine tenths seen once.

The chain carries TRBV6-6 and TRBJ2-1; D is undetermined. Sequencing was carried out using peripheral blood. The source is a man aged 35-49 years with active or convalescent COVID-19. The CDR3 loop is CASSYSSNEQFF. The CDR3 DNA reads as TGTGCCAGCAGTTACTCGAGCAATGAGCAGTTCTTC.